This T cell receptor (beta chain) came from a study of blood T cell repertoires in COVID-19 (dated by TCRdb to the early 2020s). Describing the broader study: Samples from collaborators originated in the United States, Italy and Spain and spanned both the acute and convalescent phases of COVID-19. The material from the prospective study consisted of cDNA or gDNA derived from T cells, B-cell-depleted T cells, or PBMCs. Deeply sampled blood TCRbeta repertoires from subjects exposed to, actively infected with, or recovered from COVID-19 were included in the dataset. The repertoires were made available in a free public database intended to serve as a resource for research on the immune response to SARS-CoV-2. The samples were drawn from the first 160 participants of the ongoing ImmuneRACE study and from roughly 1,300 subjects provided by 6 global collaborators. The sample metadata nearly always contained a de-identified subject ID, COVID-19 status, age in years and sex. Where available, HLA class I and class II types were taken from metadata supplied by the sample provider and were not determined by assay-based typing.

Its CDR3 holds 11 amino acids, cysteine through phenylalanine. The CDR3 DNA has 33 bases and is translated from base 1. V sheds 6 bases and J sheds 6 bases, leaving 9 bases between their ends. As encoded in the germline V gene, CDR1 is SNHLY while CDR2 is FYNNEI. This clone has only a few counts. Its antigen specificity is not known. No clone much larger than this one lies a single base away; base qualities are absent. Each collaborating institution followed its own protocols to collect whole blood in K2EDTA tubes. For TCRbeta analysis, collaborator samples were shipped as frozen whole blood, as isolated PBMCs, or as DNA extracted from either sample type. Paper-wide results and their limitations: The amount of clinical and demographic metadata varied by source and participant and was provided uncurated.

TCRbeta CDR3 regions were amplified from genomic DNA using the immunoSEQ Assay, a bias-controlled multiplex PCR. As for the original processing: The number of nucleated cells in each sample was estimated from the amplification of reference gene primers within the assay. To quantify the absolute abundance of each unique TCRbeta CDR3 rearrangement, sequence reads were collapsed and filtered. Productive Simpson clonality was computed per sample as the square root of Simpson's diversity index over productive rearrangements. In its TCRdb copy, this immuneACCESS table keeps in-frame sequences only and misses some clones. Where compared with another copy, unresolved V genes explain less than half of these, and the others have no known cause. V, J and clone size are taken as reported in that table, and D and trimming were inferred from the DNA itself. The sample table holds about 400,000 clones, of which around nine tenths were seen once. The leading ten clones occupy around 4.4% of the sample.

The sample taken for sequencing was peripheral blood. The sequence joins TRBV2 to TRBJ2-7, with an unclear D gene assignment. The source is a woman aged 25-40 years with acute or convalescent COVID-19. The nucleotide sequence reads as follows: TGTGCCAGCAGGTCCTCCGTCGAGCAGTACTTC. This translates into CASRSSVEQYF.